This T cell receptor (beta chain) was sequenced during a study of cytomegalovirus exposure and HLA in healthy donors. Notes on the study in general: The majority of CMV-associated TCR beta chains were reported as apparently HLA-restricted in a later analysis.

The primer mix had 60 Vbeta and 13 Jbeta primers. Per the original methods: Tens of millions of unique TCR beta chains, roughly 11 million shared, were counted in a later analysis. Generated by immunoSEQ multiplex PCR, the TCRdb table keeps only in-frame clones and is missing some. That table is the source of V, J and clone size, and D and trimming were worked out from the DNA. The data show some 180,000 clones, with around 75% seen just once and around 2.6% held by the top ten. In regard to this clone: Its antigen is not known.

Germline V lookup: CDR1 MNHEY, CDR2 SVGAGI. The CDR3 covers 14 residues. The trim removed 6 bases at V and 6 bases at J, leaving 4 bases unmatched. This TCR was sampled from a female donor in good health and CMV-seronegative. The chain couples TRBV6-5 to TRBJ2-3; 12 nucleotides match TRBD1. The sample was PBMCs. CDR3 nucleotide sequence: TGTGCCAGCAGGGGGACAGGGGGCGTGGATACGCAGTATTTT. As protein: CASRGTGGVDTQYF.